This T cell receptor (beta chain) was obtained from a study of PD-1 blockade in mismatch repair-deficient tumors. Study in general: All were previously treated, progressing patients with 12 mismatch repair-deficient cancer types.

Sequencing was performed with immunoSEQ multiplex PCR; in TCRdb, only in-frame clones are kept and a portion is missing. The sample includes 20,000 to 30,000 clones, less than 85% of them seen just once. Notes on the study in general: Tumor-resident clones, often absent from pretreatment blood, expanded after pembrolizumab and then contracted.

The V segment lost 5 bases and the J segment 5 bases; nucleotides outside the gene matches: 8. This CDR3 has 14 amino acids. Germline V gene lookup returns CDR1 LNHDA and CDR2 SQIVND (reference sequence). With regard to this clone: Its antigen is not identified.

PCR or immunohistochemistry showed mismatch repair deficiency in every enrolled patient. A few pembrolizumab responders had their TCRs sequenced. Sequenced material: PBMCs, taken before pembrolizumab treatment. The J gene is TRBJ1-2, the V gene TRBV19, with TRBD1 matching over 7 bases. The clonotype was recovered from an adult with mismatch repair-deficient cancer. The chain's CDR3 is CASSPTGLGYGYTF. For the CDR3, the DNA is TGTGCCAGTAGTCCGACAGGGTTGGGATATGGCTACACCTTC. Full variable domain (rest looked up from reference TRBV19 and TRBJ1-2): DGGITQSPKYLFRKEGQNVTLSCEQNLNHDAMYWYRQDPGQGLRLIYYSQIVNDFQKGDIAEGYSVSREKKESFPLTVTSAQKNPTAFYLCASSPTGLGYGYTFGSGTRLTVV.